Below, one TCR beta chain is given with its context. The data belong to a study of blood T cell repertoires in COVID-19. Background on the study: Acute-phase and convalescent COVID-19 samples originated in the United States, Italy and Spain. The analysed material was cDNA or gDNA that came from T cells, B-cell-depleted T cells, or PBMCs.

In the authors' workflow: The authors estimated nucleated cell counts from reference gene primer amplification. Clones were sequenced by immunoSEQ multiplex PCR, and TCRdb holds only the in-frame ones, with some missing. D and trimming come from the DNA, and the V and J calls and clone size come from that table. The table includes around 140,000 clones, more than 70% detected once. Germline CDR1 reads MNHEY; CDR2 reads SVGAGI. Trimming took 6 bases from V and 4 from J, leaving 5 bases between them. CDR3 length equals 11 residues. This TCR was recovered from a human donor in a cohort sampled during active COVID-19. Sequenced sample: peripheral blood. This rearrangement joins TRBV6-5 to TRBJ2-3; D ambiguous. The CDR3 loop reads CASSLADTQYF. CDR3 bases: TGTGCCAGCAGCCTCGCAGATACGCAGTATTTT.